These 32 T cell receptor beta chains came from one sample sequenced in a study of Ad26.COV2.S vaccination and SARS-CoV-2 variants. Treatment described: over 15 received Ad26.COV2.S at low or high dose, single or two shots; several received placebo; per-sample allocation not given. The investigators took samples on day 63 after the first vaccine or placebo injection. TCRdb's copy holds only in-frame clones and misses some; the assay was immunoSEQ multiplex PCR. Of about 440,000 clones listed, less than 95% are singletons. The sequenced sample was peripheral blood, obtained in a trial of Ad26.COV2.S vaccine versus placebo. The receptors originated from a person aged 18-65 years who received the Ad26.COV2.S COVID-19 vaccine or a placebo.

The chain uses TRBV28 and TRBJ2-1, with 10 bases fitting TRBD2. CDR3 length: 14 amino acids. In germline, CDR1 is MDHEN, CDR2 SYDVKM. V dropped 2 bases and J dropped 15; count of bases not matched to a gene: 10. DNA for the CDR3: TGTGCCAGCAGTTTAGTGCTAGCGGGAGCCGGGGCGTTCTTC. This gives the protein CASSLVLAGAGAFF.

The genes are TRBV4-2 and TRBJ1-6; 11 nucleotides line up with TRBD1. Germline V gene sequence: CDR1 LGHNA, CDR2 YNFKEQ. The CDR3 is made up of 21 amino acids. V was clipped by 4 bases and J by 3 bases; unmatched bases: 17. CDR3 protein: CASSPLGQGVHGRGYNSPLHF. The CDR3 DNA is TGTGCCAGCAGCCCCCTGGGACAGGGGGTGCACGGTAGGGGCTATAATTCACCCCTCCACTTT.

V is TRBV28 and J is TRBJ1-1; D gene unclear. Trimming left V 2 bases short and J 10 bases short, with 14 bases between. Germline-derived CDR1 and CDR2 are MDHEN and SYDVKM. The CDR3 extends over 13 amino acids. CDR3 protein: CASSLGREKVAFF. Here the CDR3 DNA reads TGTGCCAGCAGTTTAGGAAGGGAAAAGGTAGCTTTCTTT.

The table lists this clone with a few counts. The chain combines TRBV9 with TRBJ1-1; D gene unclear. This CDR3 is built from 12 residues. CDR1 is SGDLS and CDR2 is YYNGEE in the germline V gene. Trimming left V 3 bases short and J 5 bases short, with 8 bases between. The CDR3 loop reads CASSGIRTEAFF. The CDR3 region has the DNA TGTGCCAGCAGCGGGATTCGGACTGAAGCTTTCTTT.

Only a few counts were recorded for this clone. The chain links TRBV7-2 to TRBJ1-5; D is ambiguous. Trimming stripped 8 bases from V and 1 base from J, with 12 bases between. CDR3 length: 14 residues. The germline V gene has CDR1 SGHTA and CDR2 FQGNSA. The CDR3 region is CASGATESNQPQHF. CDR3 sequence (DNA): TGTGCCAGCGGAGCTACAGAGAGCAATCAGCCCCAGCATTTT.

This clone was seen just once. The J gene is TRBJ1-4, the V gene TRBV19; 10 bases are a match to TRBD1. V lost 5 bases, J lost 8 bases, and 11 bases stayed unmatched. This CDR3 has 16 residues. Germline V CDR1 and CDR2: LNHDA, SQIVND (reference sequence). The CDR3 is CASSAAGTGEAEKLFF. CDR3 coding DNA: TGTGCCAGTAGTGCCGCCGGGACAGGGGAGGCGGAAAAACTGTTTTTT.

The rearrangement joins TRBV4-2 to TRBJ1-1; D possibly corresponds to TRBD1 (6 bases). Germline CDR1 is LGHNA and CDR2 is YNFKEQ. The V end was cut by 1 base, the J end by 1 base, with 7 bases between. The CDR3 sequence is 14 residues long. CDR3 sequence (DNA): TGTGCCAGCAGCCAAGGGGGGCAGAACACTGAAGCTTTCTTT. It encodes CASSQGGQNTEAFF.

V usage is TRBV18 and J usage is TRBJ1-1, with D perhaps TRBD1 (5 bases). This CDR3 has 15 amino acids. The germline V gene encodes CDR1 KGHSH and CDR2 LQKENI. Trimming removed 3 bases from V and 7 bases from J, with 18 bases in between. As DNA, the CDR3 is TGTGCCAGCTCACCCGCCAAGGGGCGGACGGGTGAAGCTTTCTTT. Translating gives CASSPAKGRTGEAFF.

The J gene is TRBJ2-7, the V gene TRBV4-2, with 9 bases aligning to TRBD2. V was clipped by 3 bases and J by 2 bases; unmatched bases: 8. Germline lookup yields CDR1 LGHNA and CDR2 YNFKEQ. The CDR3 totals 16 residues. CDR3 in amino acids: CASSQEGTSPTYEQYF. In nucleotides, the CDR3 is TGTGCCAGCAGCCAGGAAGGGACTAGCCCTACCTACGAGCAGTACTTC.

The chain couples TRBV7-9 to TRBJ2-5, with 13 bases fitting TRBD2. The germline V gene has CDR1 SEHNR and CDR2 FQNEAQ (reference sequence). The ends lost 5 bases at V and 1 base at J; junction bases unmatched: 4. The length of the CDR3 is 16 residues. DNA of the CDR3: TGTGCCAGCAGCGCTTGGACTAGCGGGAGCCAAGAGACCCAGTACTTC. This codes for CASSAWTSGSQETQYF.

V and J are TRBV13 and TRBJ2-2; 11 positions agree with TRBD1. Losses at the gene ends were 4 bases for V and 5 bases for J; bases not matched to a gene: 9. The CDR3 has 17 residues. Germline lookup yields CDR1 PRHDT and CDR2 FYEKMQ (reference sequence). The CDR3 is CASSYGPDRGRTGELFF. For the CDR3, the DNA is TGTGCCAGCAGCTACGGCCCGGACAGGGGGCGTACCGGGGAGCTGTTTTTT.

The chain recombines TRBV3-1 (or the pseudogene TRBV3-2) with TRBJ1-2, with TRBD1 as a possible D gene (6 bases). V was pared by 6 bases and J by 9 bases, with 14 bases between. CDR1 LGHDT and CDR2 YNNKEL come from the germline V gene (reference sequence). There are 12 residues in the CDR3. CDR3 nucleotide sequence: TGTGCCAGCAGGGACAGTGGATTACGCTACACCTTC. Amino acids: CASRDSGLRYTF.

This clone showed up just once. The chain combines TRBV6-6 with TRBJ1-2; 12 bases align to TRBD1. The CDR3 has 15 residues. The junction had 10 bases not matched to a gene; V was cut back by 7 bases and J by 7 bases. Germline loops: CDR1 MNHNY, CDR2 SVGAGI (reference sequence). This chain's CDR3 is CASNLPGQGALGYTF. The CDR3 nucleotides are TGTGCCAGCAATTTGCCGGGACAGGGGGCGCTTGGCTACACCTTC.

The chain couples TRBV19 to TRBJ2-2, with 9 bases fitting TRBD2. CDR1 LNHDA and CDR2 SQIVND come from the germline V gene (reference sequence). V shed 4 bases, J shed 7 bases, and the junction held 10 bases outside the gene matches. CDR3 length: 16 residues. CDR3: CASSTGTSLWNGELFF. Written as DNA, the CDR3 is TGTGCCAGTAGTACCGGGACTAGCCTCTGGAACGGGGAGCTGTTTTTT.

The table lists this clone with a count of one. The chain combines TRBV7-2 with TRBJ2-6; D unclear. The V end was cut by 5 bases, the J end by 0 bases, with 20 bases between. Germline V gene sequence: CDR1 SGHTA, CDR2 FQGNSA. This CDR3 spans 19 amino acids. The CDR3 DNA reads as TGTGCCAGCAGCCCCTTCCCGAGGCAACCGCTCTCTGGGGCCAACGTCCTGACTTTC. Residues: CASSPFPRQPLSGANVLTF.

V is TRBV7-2 and J is TRBJ2-5; the D is unclear. Germline CDR1 reads SGHTA; CDR2 reads FQGNSA. V was clipped by 1 base and J by 1 base, with 10 bases between them. The CDR3 runs 15 residues. The CDR3 DNA sequence: TGTGCCAGCAGCTTAGGGCCAGGTATCCAAGAGACCCAGTACTTC. It translates to CASSLGPGIQETQYF.

The chain has TRBV10-3 and TRBJ2-3; no clear D. The CDR3 length is 14 residues. The ends were cut back, 3 bases at V and 2 bases at J, with 9 bases in the middle. Germline CDR1 reads ENHRY; CDR2 reads SYGVKD. In nucleotides, the CDR3 is TGTGCCATCAGTGATTCACTTCACACAGATACGCAGTATTTT. Encoded protein: CAISDSLHTDTQYF.

The chain employs TRBV15 and TRBJ2-7; TRBD2 aligns across 7 bases. The trim removed 5 bases at V and 2 bases at J, leaving 12 bases unmatched. Germline V gene sequence: CDR1 LNHNV, CDR2 YYDKDF (reference sequence). This CDR3 spans 16 amino acids. CDR3 region: CATSRTRPELAYEQYF. The CDR3 DNA follows: TGTGCCACCAGCCGGACTAGGCCCGAACTAGCCTACGAGCAGTACTTC. Complete variable domain (other parts from reference TRBV15 and TRBJ2-7): DAMVIQNPRYQVTQFGKPVTLSCSQTLNHNVMYWYQQKSSQAPKLLFHYYDKDFNNEADTPDNFQSRRPNTSFCFLDIRSPGLGDTAMYLCATSRTRPELAYEQYFGPGTRLTVT.

This chain uses TRBV27 with TRBJ2-2; a weak D match, TRBD1 (7 bases). V was pared by 5 bases and J by 6 bases, with 13 bases between. This CDR3 contains 14 residues. The germline gives CDR1 MNHEY, CDR2 SMNVEV (reference sequence). The CDR3 spells CASSRARGAGELFF. For the CDR3, the DNA is TGTGCCAGCAGTCGGGCCAGGGGGGCCGGGGAGCTGTTTTTT.

The chain uses TRBV18 and TRBJ2-6; D ambiguous. V gave up 2 bases and J gave up 3 bases, with 8 bases separating them. The CDR3 sequence is 15 residues long. Germline CDR1 KGHSH, CDR2 LQKENI. The DNA of the CDR3 is TGTGCCAGCTCACCATCAAGGGTTGGGGCCAACGTCCTGACTTTC. Protein: CASSPSRVGANVLTF.

This clone was picked up a small number of times. V and J are TRBV2 and TRBJ2-1; TRBD1 might be the D (5 bases). Per the germline V gene, CDR1 is SNHLY and CDR2 is FYNNEI. There are 13 residues in the CDR3. V lost 5 bases and J 10 bases, leaving 15 bases between the germline ends. The chain's CDR3 is CASSFGQDLEQFF. The CDR3, as DNA: TGTGCCAGCAGTTTCGGACAAGATTTGGAGCAGTTCTTC.

The CDR3 coding sequence is TGTGCCAGCAGCCAAGAAGGACGGCTTCGCAATGAGCAGTTCTTC. Encoded protein: CASSQEGRLRNEQFF. The J gene is TRBJ2-1, the V gene TRBV3-1 (or the pseudogene TRBV3-2); D gene ambiguous. Trimming removed 0 bases from V and 6 bases from J, with 12 bases in between. This CDR3 has 15 amino acids. Germline V gives CDR1 LGHDT, CDR2 YNNKEL (reference sequence).

The chain is built from TRBV6-1 and TRBJ2-1; 11 bases map to TRBD2. The CDR3 is 18 residues long. Germline CDR1 reads MNHNS; CDR2 reads SASEGT. Germline trimming cut 2 bases from V and 8 bases from J; bases unmatched to any gene: 14. CDR3 sequence (DNA): TGTGCCAGCAGTGAATATTCGGGGGGTAGCGGGAGGGTCCATGAGCAGTTCTTC. Translated, it gives CASSEYSGGSGRVHEQFF.

This clone has just one count. This chain uses TRBV5-4 with TRBJ1-1, with TRBD1 identical over 7 bases. Germline V gene sequence: CDR1 SGHNT, CDR2 YYREEE (reference sequence). The CDR3 covers 14 residues. With V trimmed by 5 bases and J by 1 base, 5 bases remained unmatched. The CDR3 region has the DNA TGTGCCAGCAGGCCTAGGACAGGGAACACTGAAGCTTTCTTT. Its translation is CASRPRTGNTEAFF.

The V gene is TRBV28, the J gene TRBJ2-4, with D possibly matching TRBD1 (6 bases). This CDR3 region has 11 residues. V lost 8 bases, J lost 9 bases, and 11 bases lay in between. Germline CDR1 MDHEN, CDR2 SYDVKM. For the CDR3, the DNA is TGTGCCAGCCTTGCAGGGGCCATTCAGTACTTC. Its translation is CASLAGAIQYF. Together with reference TRBV28 and TRBJ2-4, the CDR3 gives the full variable domain: DVKVTQSSRYLVKRTGEKVFLECVQDMDHENMFWYRQDPGLGLRLIYFSYDVKMKEKGDIPEGYSVSREKKERFSLILESASTNQTSMYLCASLAGAIQYFGAGTRLSVL.

The rearrangement joins TRBV7-2 to TRBJ1-4, with D possibly being TRBD1 (6 bases). Germline lookup yields CDR1 SGHTA and CDR2 FQGNSA. This CDR3 has 16 residues. The germline V and J ends were trimmed by 0 bases and 10 bases, with 18 bases remaining between them. CDR3 sequence: CASSLALGRGGGKLFF. As DNA, the CDR3 is TGTGCCAGCAGCTTAGCGCTGGGCAGGGGTGGGGGAAAACTGTTTTTT. Together with reference TRBV7-2 and TRBJ1-4, the CDR3 gives the full variable domain: GAGVSQSPSNKVTEKGKDVELRCDPISGHTALYWYRQSLGQGLEFLIYFQGNSAPDKSGLPSDRFSAERTGGSVSTLTIQRTQQEDSAVYLCASSLALGRGGGKLFFGSGTQLSVL.

The J gene is TRBJ2-5, the V gene TRBV9; either TRBD1 or TRBD2 may fit D (5 bases each). CDR1 SGDLS and CDR2 YYNGEE come from the germline V gene. Trimming removed 3 bases from V and 5 bases from J, with 14 bases in between. The CDR3 has 14 amino acids. CDR3 coding DNA: TGTGCCAGCAGCGCCCTGGGGGTGCCGGAGACCCAGTACTTC. Its protein product is CASSALGVPETQYF.

This clone was recorded a few times. The chain is built from TRBV29-1 and TRBJ2-7, with 8 bases lining up with TRBD2. Losses at the gene ends were 6 bases for V and 3 bases for J; bases not matched to a gene: 10. Germline values: CDR1 SQVTM, CDR2 ANQGSEA. This CDR3 has 14 residues. CDR3: CSVTLAGPYYEQYF. The CDR3 DNA reads TGCAGCGTAACCTTAGCGGGACCCTACTACGAGCAGTACTTC.

The V and J genes are TRBV11-2 and TRBJ2-2; possible D gene TRBD2, 5 bases. The CDR3 consists of 14 residues. V was shortened by 5 bases and J by 4 bases, with 11 bases between the two germline ends. Germline V lookup: CDR1 SGHAT, CDR2 FQNNGV. The CDR3 region is CASSHGRGTGELFF. CDR3 DNA: TGTGCCAGCAGCCATGGACGGGGCACCGGGGAGCTGTTTTTT.

Comment on this clone: This sample includes further DNA sequences coding for the same CDR3. The chain recombines TRBV6-5 with TRBJ2-7; D is possibly TRBD1 or TRBD2 (5 bases each). Germline CDR1 reads MNHEY; CDR2 reads SVGAGI. The CDR3 runs to 14 residues. The V gene lost 2 bases and the J gene lost 2 bases, with 10 bases spanning the gap. The CDR3 is CASSYGQGAYEQYF. The DNA for the CDR3 is TGTGCCAGCAGTTACGGGCAGGGAGCCTACGAGCAGTACTTC.

This clone was detected once. The chain links TRBV5-6 to TRBJ2-3; tentatively, D is TRBD2 (5 bases). CDR1 is SGHDT, CDR2 YYEEEE, per germline. The V gene lost 4 bases and the J gene lost 8 bases, with 20 bases spanning the gap. The CDR3 is 15 amino acids. The CDR3 sequence is CASSQWGSDILTQYF. In nucleotides, the CDR3 is TGTGCCAGCAGCCAGTGGGGTAGCGACATTCTTACGCAGTATTTT. Based on the CDR3 plus reference TRBV5-6 and TRBJ2-3, the full variable domain is DAGVTQSPTHLIKTRGQQVTLRCSPKSGHDTVSWYQQALGQGPQFIFQYYEEEERQRGNFPDRFSGHQFPNYSSELNVNALLLGDSALYLCASSQWGSDILTQYFGPGTRLTVL.

The chain links TRBV15 to TRBJ1-6; D is unclear. The V gene's germline CDR1 is LNHNV and CDR2 YYDKDF (reference sequence). The CDR3 extends over 14 amino acids. Trimming pared 0 bases from V and 5 bases from J, leaving 5 bases between. CDR3: CATSRDRDNSPLHF. The CDR3, as DNA: TGTGCCACCAGCAGAGACAGAGATAATTCACCCCTCCACTTT.